The present entry profiles one T cell receptor beta chain with its context. Antigen unknown. These data originate in a study of blood T cells in healthy people across ages. Findings and limits, study-wide: Estimated diversity across one million T cells was deemed an underestimate. What prevented conclusive comparison of naive and antigen-experienced cells was that PBMCs were unsorted.

Sample-barcoded 5' priming and a J-beta primer mix drove a second PCR of 7 to 11 cycles. TCRdb used MiXCR to reprocess the 5' RACE reads, holding one entry per CDR3 protein. The sample records 1.5 million to 1.9 million distinct CDR3 sequences, 42% being singletons. The CDR3 runs 14 residues. The germline V gene encodes CDR1 MGHDK and CDR2 SYGVNS. Unmatched junction bases numbered 5, after V lost 6 bases and J lost 1 base. The sequenced sample consisted of blood. The chain uses TRBV25-1 and TRBJ1-1; 7 positions match TRBD1. The receptor comes from a woman aged 18-29 years in good health. The CDR3 sequence is CASSEGQQNTEAFF. For the CDR3, the DNA is TGTGCCAGCAGCGAGGGACAGCAGAACACTGAAGCTTTCTTT.